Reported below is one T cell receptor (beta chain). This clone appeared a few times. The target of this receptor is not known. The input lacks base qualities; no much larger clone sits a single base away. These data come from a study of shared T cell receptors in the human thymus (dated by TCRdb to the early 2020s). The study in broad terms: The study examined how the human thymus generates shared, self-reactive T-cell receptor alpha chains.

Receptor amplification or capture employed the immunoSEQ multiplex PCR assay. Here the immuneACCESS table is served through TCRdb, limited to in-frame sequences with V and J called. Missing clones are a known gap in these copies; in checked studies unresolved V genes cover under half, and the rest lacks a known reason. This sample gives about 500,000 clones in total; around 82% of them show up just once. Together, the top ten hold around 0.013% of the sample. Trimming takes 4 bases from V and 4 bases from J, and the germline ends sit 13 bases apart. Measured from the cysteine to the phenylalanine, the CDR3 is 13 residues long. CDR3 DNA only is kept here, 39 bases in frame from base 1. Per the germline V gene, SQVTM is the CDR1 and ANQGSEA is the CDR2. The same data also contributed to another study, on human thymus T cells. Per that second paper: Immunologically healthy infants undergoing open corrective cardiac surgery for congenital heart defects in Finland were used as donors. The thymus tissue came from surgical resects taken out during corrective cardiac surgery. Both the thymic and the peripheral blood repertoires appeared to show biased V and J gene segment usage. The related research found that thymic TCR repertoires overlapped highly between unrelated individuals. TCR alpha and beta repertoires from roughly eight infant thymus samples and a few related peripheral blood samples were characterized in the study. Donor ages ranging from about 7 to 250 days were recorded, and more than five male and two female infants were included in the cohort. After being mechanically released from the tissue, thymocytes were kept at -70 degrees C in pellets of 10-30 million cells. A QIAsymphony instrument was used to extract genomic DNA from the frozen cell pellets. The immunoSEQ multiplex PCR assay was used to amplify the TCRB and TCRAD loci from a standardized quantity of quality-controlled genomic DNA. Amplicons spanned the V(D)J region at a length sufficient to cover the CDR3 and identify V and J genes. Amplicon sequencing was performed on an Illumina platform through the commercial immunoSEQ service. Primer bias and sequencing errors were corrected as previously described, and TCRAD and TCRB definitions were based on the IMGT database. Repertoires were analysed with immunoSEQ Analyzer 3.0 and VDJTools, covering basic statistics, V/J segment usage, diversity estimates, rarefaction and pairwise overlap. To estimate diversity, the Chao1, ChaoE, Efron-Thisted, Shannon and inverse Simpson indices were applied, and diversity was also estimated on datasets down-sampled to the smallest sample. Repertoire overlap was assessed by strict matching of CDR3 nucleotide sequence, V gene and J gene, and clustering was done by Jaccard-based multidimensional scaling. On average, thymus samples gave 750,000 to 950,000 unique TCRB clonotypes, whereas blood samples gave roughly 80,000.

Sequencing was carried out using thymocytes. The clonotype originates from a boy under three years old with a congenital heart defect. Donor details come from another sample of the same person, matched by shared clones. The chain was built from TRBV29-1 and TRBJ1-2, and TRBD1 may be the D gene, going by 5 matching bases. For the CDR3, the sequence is CSVGGLKPYGYTF. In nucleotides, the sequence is TGCAGCGTTGGGGGACTAAAACCCTATGGCTACACCTTC.